This passage covers 5 T cell receptor beta chains from one sample sequenced in a study of blood T cell repertoires in COVID-19. Using immunoSEQ multiplex PCR, the repertoire was profiled, and TCRdb retains in-frame clones only, with some absent. The data contain roughly 210,000 clones, around 90% of them singletons. The sample comprised peripheral blood. These receptors originate from a man aged 65 to 79 with acute or convalescent COVID-19.

The chain employs TRBV2 and TRBJ1-6; D is undetermined. With 3 bases removed from V and 7 bases from J, the gap between germline ends came to 10 bases. The germline gives CDR1 SNHLY, CDR2 FYNNEI. There are 14 residues in the CDR3. CDR3 sequence reads: CASSEERRNSPLHF. CDR3 DNA sequence: TGTGCCAGCAGTGAGGAACGGCGGAATTCACCCCTCCACTTT.

This clone appeared once. The chain combines TRBV24-1 with TRBJ2-5, with D unclear. Trimming removed 3 bases at V and 2 bases at J, with 12 bases between. Germline assignment: CDR1 KGHDR and CDR2 SFDVKD. This CDR3 region has 15 residues. The CDR3 spells CATSDPSRPQETQYF. The DNA of the CDR3 is TGTGCCACCAGTGATCCCTCGCGGCCGCAAGAGACCCAGTACTTC.

The V gene is TRBV6-5, the J gene TRBJ1-5, with D tentatively TRBD1 (5 bases). The CDR3 extends over 13 amino acids. Trimming stripped 6 bases from V and 6 bases from J, with 12 bases between. Germline V CDR1 and CDR2: MNHEY, SVGAGI. In DNA form, the CDR3 reads TGTGCCAGCAGCTCCCAGGGCGGTCAGCCCCAGCATTTT. It specifies CASSSQGGQPQHF.

In its sample, this clone was seen once. The chain joins TRBV18 to TRBJ2-2, with D maybe TRBD1 (6 bases). CDR3 length equals 15 residues. The V and J ends lost 1 base and 4 bases respectively, with 10 bases between them. Germline V gene sequence: CDR1 KGHSH, CDR2 LQKENI. CDR3 residues: CASSPLQGVTGELFF. The CDR3 DNA is TGTGCCAGCTCACCACTACAGGGAGTCACCGGGGAGCTGTTTTTT. Full variable domain (remainder filled in from reference TRBV18 and TRBJ2-2): NAGVMQNPRHLVRRRGQEARLRCSPMKGHSHVYWYRQLPEEGLKFMVYLQKENIIDESGMPKERFSAEFPKEGPSILRIQQVVRGDSAAYFCASSPLQGVTGELFFGEGSRLTVL.

The V gene is TRBV7-9, the J gene TRBJ2-7, with TRBD1 matching 7 bases. CDR3 length: 16 residues. Germline V gives CDR1 SEHNR, CDR2 FQNEAQ (reference sequence). The junction had 12 bases not matched to a gene; V was cut back by 1 base and J by 6 bases. For the CDR3, the DNA is TGTGCCAGCAGCTTAGATCCGAGGGGGCGACTCCCCGAGCAGTACTTC. It translates to CASSLDPRGRLPEQYF.